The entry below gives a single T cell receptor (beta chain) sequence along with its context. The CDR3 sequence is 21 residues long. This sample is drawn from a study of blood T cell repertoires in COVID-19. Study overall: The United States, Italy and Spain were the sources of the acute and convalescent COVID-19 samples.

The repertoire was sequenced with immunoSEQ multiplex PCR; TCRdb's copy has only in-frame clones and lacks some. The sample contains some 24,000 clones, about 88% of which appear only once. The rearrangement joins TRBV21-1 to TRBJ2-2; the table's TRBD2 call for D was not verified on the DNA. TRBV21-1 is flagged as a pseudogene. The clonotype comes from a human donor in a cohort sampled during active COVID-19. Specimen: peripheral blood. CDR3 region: CASSKAEAAGRLAKNTGELFF. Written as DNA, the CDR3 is TGTGCCAGCAGCAAAGCAGAGGCAGCCGGTCGGTTGGCTAAGAACACCGGGGAGCTGTTTTTT.